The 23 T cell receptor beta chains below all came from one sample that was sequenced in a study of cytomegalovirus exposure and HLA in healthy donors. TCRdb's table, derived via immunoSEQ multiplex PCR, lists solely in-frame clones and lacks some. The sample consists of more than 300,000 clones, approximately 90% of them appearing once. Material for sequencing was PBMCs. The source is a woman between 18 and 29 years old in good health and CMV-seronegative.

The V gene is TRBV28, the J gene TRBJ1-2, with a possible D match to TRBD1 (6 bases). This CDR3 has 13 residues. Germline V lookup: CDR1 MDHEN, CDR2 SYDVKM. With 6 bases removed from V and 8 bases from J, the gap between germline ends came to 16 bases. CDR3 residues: CASSRPRGWGYTF. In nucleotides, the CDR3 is TGTGCCAGCAGCCGCCCCAGGGGCTGGGGCTACACCTTC.

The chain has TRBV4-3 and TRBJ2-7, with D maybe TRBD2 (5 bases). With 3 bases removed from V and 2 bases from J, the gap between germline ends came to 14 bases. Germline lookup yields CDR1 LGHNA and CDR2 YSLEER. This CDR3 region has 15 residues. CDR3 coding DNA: TGCGCCAGCAGCCAGATACGGGGTCCCACCTACGAGCAGTACTTC. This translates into CASSQIRGPTYEQYF.

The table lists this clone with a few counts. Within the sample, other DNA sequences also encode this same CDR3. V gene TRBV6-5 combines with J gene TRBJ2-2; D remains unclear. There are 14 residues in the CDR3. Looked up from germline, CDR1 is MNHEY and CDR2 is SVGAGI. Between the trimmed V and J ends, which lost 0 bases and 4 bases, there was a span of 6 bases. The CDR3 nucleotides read TGTGCCAGCAGTTACTCGCAGGCCACCGGGGAGCTGTTTTTT. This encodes CASSYSQATGELFF.

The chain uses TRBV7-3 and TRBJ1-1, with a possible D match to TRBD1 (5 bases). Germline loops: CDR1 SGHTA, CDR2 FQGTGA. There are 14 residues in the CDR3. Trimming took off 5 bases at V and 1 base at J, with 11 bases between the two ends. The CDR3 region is CASSPSGSNTEAFF. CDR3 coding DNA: TGTGCCAGCAGCCCCTCAGGGTCGAACACTGAAGCTTTCTTT.

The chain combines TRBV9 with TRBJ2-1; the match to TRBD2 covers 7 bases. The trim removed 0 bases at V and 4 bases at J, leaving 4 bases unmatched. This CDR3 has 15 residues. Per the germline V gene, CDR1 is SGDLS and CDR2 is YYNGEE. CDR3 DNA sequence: TGTGCCAGCAGCGTAGAGGACGGGGGGTACAATGAGCAGTTCTTC. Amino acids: CASSVEDGGYNEQFF.

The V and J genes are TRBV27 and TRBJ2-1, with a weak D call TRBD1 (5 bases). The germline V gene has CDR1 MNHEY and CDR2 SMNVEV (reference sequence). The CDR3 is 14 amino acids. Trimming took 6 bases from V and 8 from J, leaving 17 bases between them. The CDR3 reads CASSVSQGGDEQFF. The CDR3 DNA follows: TGTGCCAGCAGCGTAAGTCAGGGTGGCGATGAGCAGTTCTTC.

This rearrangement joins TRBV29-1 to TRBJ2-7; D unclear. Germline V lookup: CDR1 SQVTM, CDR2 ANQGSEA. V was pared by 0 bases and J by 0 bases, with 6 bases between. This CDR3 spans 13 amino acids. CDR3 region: CSVEDPGSYEQYF. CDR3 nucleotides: TGCAGCGTTGAAGATCCCGGCTCCTACGAGCAGTACTTC.

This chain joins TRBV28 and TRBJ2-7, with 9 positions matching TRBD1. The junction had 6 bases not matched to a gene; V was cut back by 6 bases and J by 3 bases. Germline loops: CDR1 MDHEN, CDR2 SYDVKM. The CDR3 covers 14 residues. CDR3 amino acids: CASRTGGGLYEQYF. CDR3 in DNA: TGTGCCAGCAGGACAGGGGGGGGCCTCTACGAGCAGTACTTC. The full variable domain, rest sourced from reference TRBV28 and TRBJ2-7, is DVKVTQSSRYLVKRTGEKVFLECVQDMDHENMFWYRQDPGLGLRLIYFSYDVKMKEKGDIPEGYSVSREKKERFSLILESASTNQTSMYLCASRTGGGLYEQYFGPGTRLTVT.

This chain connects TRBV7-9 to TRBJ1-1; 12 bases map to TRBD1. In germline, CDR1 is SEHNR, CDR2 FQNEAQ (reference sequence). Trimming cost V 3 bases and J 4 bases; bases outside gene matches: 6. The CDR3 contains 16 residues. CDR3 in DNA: TGTGCCAGCAGCTTCTCGGGACAGGGGGCGCCCACTGAAGCTTTCTTT. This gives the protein CASSFSGQGAPTEAFF. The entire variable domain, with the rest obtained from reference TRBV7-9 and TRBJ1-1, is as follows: DTGVSQNPRHKITKRGQNVTFRCDPISEHNRLYWYRQTLGQGPEFLTYFQNEAQLEKSRLLSDRFSAERPKGSFSTLEIQRTEQGDSAMYLCASSFSGQGAPTEAFFGQGTRLTVV.

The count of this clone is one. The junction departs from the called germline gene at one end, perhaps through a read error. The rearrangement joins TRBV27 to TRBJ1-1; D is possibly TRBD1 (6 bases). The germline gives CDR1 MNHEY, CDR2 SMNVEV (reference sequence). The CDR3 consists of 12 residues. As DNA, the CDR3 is TGTGCCAGCAGTTCCCCGACAGGATCGGCCACCTTT. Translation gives CASSSPTGSATF.

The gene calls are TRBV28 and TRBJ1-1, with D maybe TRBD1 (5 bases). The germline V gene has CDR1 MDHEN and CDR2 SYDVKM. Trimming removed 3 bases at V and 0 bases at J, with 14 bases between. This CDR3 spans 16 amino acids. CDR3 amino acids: CASSFMGTVMNTEAFF. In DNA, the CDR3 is TGTGCCAGCAGTTTCATGGGGACTGTCATGAACACTGAAGCTTTCTTT.

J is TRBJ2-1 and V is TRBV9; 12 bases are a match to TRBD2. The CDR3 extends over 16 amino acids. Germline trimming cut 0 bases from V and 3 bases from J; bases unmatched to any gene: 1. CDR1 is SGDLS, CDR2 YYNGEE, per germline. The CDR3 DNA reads TGTGCCAGCAGCGTAGGACTAGCGGGAGTCTACAATGAGCAGTTCTTC. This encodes CASSVGLAGVYNEQFF.

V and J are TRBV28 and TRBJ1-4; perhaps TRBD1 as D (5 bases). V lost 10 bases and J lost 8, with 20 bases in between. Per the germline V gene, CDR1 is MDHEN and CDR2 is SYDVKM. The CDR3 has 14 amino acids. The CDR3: CATMQGDEQEKLFF. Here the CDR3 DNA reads TGTGCCACCATGCAAGGGGATGAACAGGAAAAACTGTTTTTT. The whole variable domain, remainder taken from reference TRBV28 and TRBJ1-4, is DVKVTQSSRYLVKRTGEKVFLECVQDMDHENMFWYRQDPGLGLRLIYFSYDVKMKEKGDIPEGYSVSREKKERFSLILESASTNQTSMYLCATMQGDEQEKLFFGSGTQLSVL.

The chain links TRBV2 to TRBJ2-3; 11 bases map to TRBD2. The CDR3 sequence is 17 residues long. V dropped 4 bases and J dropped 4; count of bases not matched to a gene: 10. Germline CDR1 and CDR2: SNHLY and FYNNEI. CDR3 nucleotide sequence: TGTGCCAGCAGTGTAATCCAACTAGCGGGAGTAGCAGATACGCAGTATTTT. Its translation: CASSVIQLAGVADTQYF.

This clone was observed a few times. CDR3 nucleotide sequence: TGTGCCAGCAGGCGGGAGTCCCCCTACAATGAGCAGTTCTTC. Protein: CASRRESPYNEQFF. The chain recombines TRBV28 with TRBJ2-1, with TRBD2 matching over 7 bases. The CDR3 is made up of 14 amino acids. The V gene's germline CDR1 is MDHEN and CDR2 SYDVKM. Unmatched junction bases numbered 4, after V lost 6 bases and J lost 2 bases.

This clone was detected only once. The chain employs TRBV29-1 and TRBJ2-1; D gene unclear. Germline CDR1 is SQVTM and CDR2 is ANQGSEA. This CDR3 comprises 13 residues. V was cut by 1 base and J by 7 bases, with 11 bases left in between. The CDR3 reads CSVEGHRWNEQFF. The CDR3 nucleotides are TGCAGCGTTGAAGGGCACAGATGGAATGAGCAGTTCTTC.

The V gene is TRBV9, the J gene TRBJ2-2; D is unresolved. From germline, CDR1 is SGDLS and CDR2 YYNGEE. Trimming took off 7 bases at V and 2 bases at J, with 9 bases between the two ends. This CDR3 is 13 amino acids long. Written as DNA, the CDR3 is TGTGCCAGCGGAGTTAGAAACACCGGGGAGCTGTTTTTT. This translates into CASGVRNTGELFF.

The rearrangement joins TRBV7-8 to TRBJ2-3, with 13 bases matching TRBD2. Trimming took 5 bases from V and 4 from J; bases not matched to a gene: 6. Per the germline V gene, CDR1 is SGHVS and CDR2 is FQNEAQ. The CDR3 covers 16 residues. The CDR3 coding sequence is TGTGCCAGCAGCGGGCGAGGACTAGCGGGAGCAGATACGCAGTATTTT. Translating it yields CASSGRGLAGADTQYF.

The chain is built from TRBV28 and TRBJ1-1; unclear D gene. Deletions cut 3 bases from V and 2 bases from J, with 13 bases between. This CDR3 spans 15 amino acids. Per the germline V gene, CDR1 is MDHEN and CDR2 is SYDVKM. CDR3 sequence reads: CASSLNSIVNTEAFF. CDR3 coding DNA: TGTGCCAGCAGTTTGAACAGTATAGTTAACACTGAAGCTTTCTTT.

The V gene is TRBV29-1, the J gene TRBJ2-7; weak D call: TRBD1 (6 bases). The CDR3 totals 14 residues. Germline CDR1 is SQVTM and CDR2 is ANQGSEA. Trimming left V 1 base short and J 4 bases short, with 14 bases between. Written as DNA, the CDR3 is TGCAGCGTTGAAGGGGGCAGGGGCTCGTACGAGCAGTACTTC. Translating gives CSVEGGRGSYEQYF.

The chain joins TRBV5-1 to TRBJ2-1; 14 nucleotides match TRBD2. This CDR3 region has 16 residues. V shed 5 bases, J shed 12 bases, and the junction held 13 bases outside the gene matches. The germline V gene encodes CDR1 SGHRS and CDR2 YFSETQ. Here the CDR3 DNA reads TGCGCCAGCAGGCCCCCCGGGACTAGCGGGAGTAGGGTGCAGTTCTTC. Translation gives CASRPPGTSGSRVQFF.

CDR3 DNA sequence: TGTGCCAGCAGCCAGCAGGGGGTTATCTCCGAGCAGTACTTC. As protein: CASSQQGVISEQYF. This rearrangement joins TRBV13 to TRBJ2-7; 7 bases map to TRBD1. The CDR3 consists of 14 residues. Germline CDR1 and CDR2: PRHDT and FYEKMQ (reference sequence). Losses at the gene ends were 5 bases for V and 6 bases for J; bases not matched to a gene: 10. The whole variable domain, remainder taken from reference TRBV13 and TRBJ2-7, is AAGVIQSPRHLIKEKRETATLKCYPIPRHDTVYWYQQGPGQDPQFLISFYEKMQSDKGSIPDRFSAQQFSDYHSELNMSSLELGDSALYFCASSQQGVISEQYFGPGTRLTVT.

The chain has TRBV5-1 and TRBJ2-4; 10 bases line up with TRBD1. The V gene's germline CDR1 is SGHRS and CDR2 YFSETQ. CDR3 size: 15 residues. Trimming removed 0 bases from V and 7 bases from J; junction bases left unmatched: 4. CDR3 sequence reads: CASSLDRTGGNIQYF. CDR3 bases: TGCGCCAGCAGCTTGGATAGGACAGGGGGGAACATTCAGTACTTC.